This is a list of T cell receptor beta chains from one sample in a study of blood T cell repertoires in COVID-19. The assay was immunoSEQ multiplex PCR, and TCRdb's table has in-frame clones only and misses some. The sample carries approximately 100,000 clones, 70% to 90% recorded once. Sequencing used peripheral blood. These receptors were collected from a human donor in a cohort sampled during active COVID-19. Each CDR3 is given with its conserved first and last residue. Each record gives: D gene, V gene, clone size, J gene, CDR3 DNA, CDR3 protein. A D gene is named only where the DNA matches it firmly. Not every row has a clone size; where given, it reads once, few, many or a size class.

>TRBD2|TRBV15|.|TRBJ2-3
TGTGCCACCAGCAGAGAGGTCGGGGGGAGCGGGAGGGGTACGCAGTATTTT
CATSREVGGSGRGTQYF
>.|TRBV2|once|TRBJ2-7
TGTGCCAGCAGTGTGGGGCCAAGCTCCTACGAGCAGTACTTC
CASSVGPSSYEQYF
>.|TRBV4-2|.|TRBJ2-2
TGTGCCAGCAGCCAAGGGGCTGGGTCCGGGGAGCTGTTTTTT
CASSQGAGSGELFF
>TRBD2|TRBV7-8|once|TRBJ2-3
TGTGCCAGCAGCCAACGGACTAGGAGCACAGATACGCAGTATTTT
CASSQRTRSTDTQYF
>.|TRBV13|.|TRBJ1-1
TGTGCCAGCAGCTTGGGGGGGCCAAACACTGAAGCTTTCTTT
CASSLGGPNTEAFF
>TRBD2|TRBV9|few|TRBJ2-3
TGTGCCAGCAGCTCAACTCGACTAGCGGGAGAGGAACTCACAGATACGCAGTATTTT
CASSSTRLAGEELTDTQYF
>.|TRBV19|.|TRBJ2-7
TGTGCCAGTAGTATTGGGGGACTTTACGAGCAGTACTTC
CASSIGGLYEQYF
>.|TRBV7-8|.|TRBJ2-2
TGTGCCAGCAGGAGAAACACCGGGGAGCTGTTTTTT
CASRRNTGELFF
>.|TRBV7-8|.|TRBJ1-2
TGTGCCAGCAGCTTATCAGGGGCCTATGGCTACACCTTC
CASSLSGAYGYTF
>TRBD1|TRBV5-1|.|TRBJ2-1
TGCGCCAGCAGCCCTGGAGGGACAGGAAGCAATGAGCAGTTCTTC
CASSPGGTGSNEQFF
>TRBD2|TRBV7-9|few|TRBJ2-3
TGTGCCAGCAGCCGGACTAGCGGGGGGTTCGATACGCAGTATTTT
CASSRTSGGFDTQYF
>.|TRBV4-1|.|TRBJ2-2
TGCGCCAGCAGCCAAGACTACACCGGGGAGCTGTTTTTT
CASSQDYTGELFF
>.|TRBV7-2|.|TRBJ2-3
TGTGCCAGCAGCTTGTGGGACTCGATCACAGATACGCAGTATTTT
CASSLWDSITDTQYF
>.|TRBV12-3/TRBV12-4|.|TRBJ2-7
TGTGCCAGCACCGGGGGTCCCTACGAGCAGTACTTC
CASTGGPYEQYF
>TRBD1|TRBV5-1|.|TRBJ1-3
TGCGCCAGCAGCCCGGGACAGGGGAATCGAAACACCATATATTTT
CASSPGQGNRNTIYF
>.|TRBV6-5|few|TRBJ2-5
TGTGCCACATCCCTTGTTGGGGCAGAGGAGACCCAGTACTTC
CATSLVGAEETQYF
>.|TRBV29-1|.|TRBJ2-1
TGCAGCGTCGGGACTGTCCATGAGCAGTTCTTC
CSVGTVHEQFF
>.|TRBV2|.|TRBJ1-5
TGTGCCAGCAGTGAAGTGGGACTCAGCAATCAGCCCCAGCATTTT
CASSEVGLSNQPQHF
>.|TRBV4-2|.|TRBJ2-7
TGTGCCAGCAGCCAAGATCCTGGTAGTTCCCACGAGCAGTACTTC
CASSQDPGSSHEQYF
>TRBD2|TRBV5-4|.|TRBJ2-5
TGTGCCAGCAGCTTGGGTCGGGGAGGGGAGACCCAGTACTTC
CASSLGRGGETQYF
>.|TRBV28|.|TRBJ2-2
TGTGCCAGCACGGGGTTCACCGGGGAGCTGTTTTTT
CASTGFTGELFF
>.|TRBV2|.|TRBJ1-1
TGTGCCAGCGGGGTAGGTTCGGGGGGCACTGAAGCTTTCTTT
CASGVGSGGTEAFF
>TRBD1|TRBV6-4|.|TRBJ1-5
TGTGCCAGCAGCTCTACAGGGGATAGCAATCAGCCCCAGCATTTT
CASSSTGDSNQPQHF